This T cell receptor (beta chain) was captured by sequencing in a study of shared T cell receptors in the human thymus (dated by TCRdb to the early 2020s). In terms of the full investigation: The study examined how self-reactive, shared T-cell receptor alpha chains are generated in the human thymus.

A remark on this clone: Its target antigen remains unknown. The record has no base qualities; no much larger clone is one base away.

Preparation of the library involved the immunoSEQ multiplex PCR assay. In TCRdb, the immuneACCESS table is reduced to in-frame sequences with V and J assigned. These tables do not hold every clone; where another copy was compared, an unresolved V gene accounts for under half, and the others remain unexplained. The sample table contains roughly 550,000 clones; only one count was recorded for approximately 80% of them. 0.01% to 0.015% of the sample belongs to the ten largest clones. This same sample was also part of a study on human thymus T cells. Per that second paper: In Finland, the donors were immunologically healthy infants who were having open corrective cardiac surgery for congenital heart defects. Thymus tissue was obtained as surgical resects removed during corrective cardiac surgery. V and J gene segment usage appeared biased in both thymic and peripheral blood repertoires. The related research reported highly overlapping thymic TCR repertoires among unrelated individuals. TCR alpha and beta repertoires from about 8 infant thymus samples and a few related peripheral blood samples were characterized in the study. The cohort included more than 5 male and a couple of female infants, with donor ages spanning 7 to 244 days. After being mechanically released from the tissue, thymocytes were kept at -70 degrees C in pellets of roughly 9.5-32 million cells. Genomic DNA was extracted from frozen cell pellets with a QIAsymphony instrument. TCRB and TCRAD loci were amplified from a standardized quantity of quality-controlled genomic DNA using the immunoSEQ multiplex PCR assay. Amplicons spanned the V(D)J region at a length sufficient to cover the CDR3 and identify V and J genes. Amplicon sequencing was performed on an Illumina platform through the commercial immunoSEQ service. Primer bias and sequencing errors were corrected using previously described methods, and TCRAD and TCRB definitions followed the IMGT database. The repertoires were analysed using immunoSEQ Analyzer 3.0 and VDJTools for basic statistics, V/J segment usage, diversity estimates, rarefaction and pairwise overlap. Chao1, ChaoE, Efron-Thisted, Shannon and inverse Simpson indices were used to estimate diversity, which was also estimated on datasets down-sampled to the smallest sample. Repertoire overlap was assessed by strict matching of CDR3 nucleotide sequence, V gene and J gene, and clustering was done by Jaccard-based multidimensional scaling. On average, thymus samples gave 750,000 to 1,000,000 unique TCRB clonotypes, whereas blood samples gave some 84,000.

Specimen: thymocytes. The TCR originated in a boy in the first two years of life with a congenital heart defect. Donor details come from another sample of the same person, matched by shared clones.

The CDR3 protein: CASSPHPNTGELFF. The DNA sequence is as follows: TGTGCCAGCAGCCCCCATCCGAACACCGGGGAGCTGTTTTTT. The V and J segments used are TRBV6-4 and TRBJ2-2; a confident D gene designation cannot be given. From the germline V gene, CDR1 is MRHNA and CDR2 is SNTAGT. The CDR3 runs 14 residues from the cysteine to the phenylalanine. The sequence is cut down to CDR3 DNA, 42 bases in frame from base 1. Trimming removed 6 bases from V and 0 bases from J, leaving 8 bases between the germline ends.